Each of the 30 T cell receptor beta chains below was sequenced from the same sample in a study of glioma-infiltrating T cells. Amplification of TCR alpha and beta CDR3 regions from RNA used iRepertoire nested multiplex PCR. TCRdb re-analysed the multiplex PCR reads in MiXCR, keeping a single row per CDR3 protein. The repertoire includes about 200,000 distinct CDR3 sequences, about 31% of them detected once, and 20% to 25% sits in the top ten. Sequencing used glioma tissue, nonneoplastic brain tissue, or PBMCs (not recorded which). All receptors come from a human donor with low-grade glioma or glioblastoma, undergoing nonglioma brain surgery, or in good health (not recorded which).

V is TRBV12-3 or TRBV12-4 and J is TRBJ2-3, with TRBD2 matching 9 bases. J lost 1 base, V lost 6 bases, and 8 bases had no gene match. This CDR3 has 16 residues. CDR3 DNA: TGTGCCAGCAGCCTTGGCCGGACTAGCGGCACAGATACGCAGTATTTT. This encodes CASSLGRTSGTDTQYF.

The chain combines TRBV7-4 with TRBJ2-7, with 12 positions matching TRBD1. The V and J ends lost 5 bases and 5 bases, in that order; junction bases with no gene match: 7. This CDR3 is built from 15 residues. From germline, CDR1 is SGHVT and CDR2 SQSDAQ. The CDR3 region is CASSRAGQGADEQYF. Written as DNA, the CDR3 is TGTGCCAGCAGCCGAGCGGGACAGGGGGCTGACGAGCAGTACTTC.

The V gene is TRBV12-3 or TRBV12-4, the J gene TRBJ1-5, with D maybe TRBD1 (5 bases). With 7 bases removed from V and 4 bases from J, the gap between germline ends came to 14 bases. CDR3 length: 14 amino acids. DNA for the CDR3: TGTGCCAGCAACCCCCCAGGGCCAAATCAGCCCCAGCATTTT. It specifies CASNPPGPNQPQHF.

The table lists this clonotype with many counts. The chain couples TRBV6-6 to TRBJ2-5; D is possibly TRBD2 (6 bases). Germline CDR1 MNHNY, CDR2 SVGAGI (reference sequence). Trimming shortened V by 1 base and J by 2 bases, and 11 bases separated the two germline ends. The CDR3 totals 15 residues. The CDR3 reads CASSYLIGGQETQYF. CDR3 nucleotides: TGTGCCAGCAGTTACTTGATAGGAGGGCAAGAGACCCAGTACTTC.

This clonotype came up many times. The chain combines TRBV20-1 with TRBJ1-5; a weak D match, TRBD1 (5 bases). Germline CDR1 is DFQATT and CDR2 is SNEGSKA (reference sequence). Trimming stripped 0 bases from V and 5 bases from J, with 8 bases between. This CDR3 has 13 amino acids. The CDR3 spells CSAREGPYQPQHF. The CDR3 region has the DNA TGCAGTGCTAGAGAGGGACCTTATCAGCCCCAGCATTTT.

This clonotype was detected many times. CDR3 in DNA: TGTGCCAGCAGTTACTCCTCCGGGACGGTGGGGTCAGATACGCAGTATTTT. Its translation: CASSYSSGTVGSDTQYF. The genes are TRBV6-5 and TRBJ2-3; D might be TRBD1 or TRBD2, each matching 5 bases. CDR3 length equals 17 residues. V dropped 0 bases and J dropped 4 bases, with 17 bases sitting between them. Germline V lookup: CDR1 MNHEY, CDR2 SVGAGI.

This clonotype was counted ten times or more. V and J are TRBV20-1 and TRBJ1-2, with D perhaps matching TRBD1 (5 bases). CDR1 and CDR2 (germline): DFQATT, SNEGSKA (reference sequence). The CDR3 is made up of 12 amino acids. V was pared by 1 base and J by 8 bases, with 11 bases between. CDR3 sequence reads: CSARVLGEGYTF. The CDR3 DNA is TGCAGTGCTAGAGTCCTAGGGGAAGGCTACACCTTC.

This clonotype was seen repeatedly, ten times or more. V gene TRBV14 combines with J gene TRBJ2-4; the D is unclear. The germline V gene has CDR1 SGHDN and CDR2 FVKESK. The length of the CDR3 is 16 residues. V was trimmed by 3 bases and J by 0 bases, leaving 12 bases between them. The CDR3 spells CASSQSVLLAKNIQYF. CDR3 DNA: TGTGCCAGCAGCCAGTCAGTACTACTAGCCAAAAACATTCAGTACTTC.

The J gene is TRBJ2-7, the V gene TRBV7-3; 8 nucleotides align to TRBD1. CDR1 is SGHTA, CDR2 FQGTGA, per germline. The CDR3 runs 13 residues. Trimming cost V 3 bases and J 7 bases; bases outside gene matches: 5. Written as DNA, the CDR3 is TGTGCCAGCAGCTTGCAGGGGGCGGGGGAGCAGTACTTC. Translating gives CASSLQGAGEQYF.

In the case of this clonotype: A much larger clone differs from this one at a single base, so this may be a read error. This chain links TRBV19 with TRBJ2-1, with TRBD2 identical over 13 bases. This CDR3 has 15 residues. The germline V gene has CDR1 LNHDA and CDR2 SQIVND (reference sequence). The CDR3 DNA reads TGTGCCAGTAGTAAACTAGCGGGAGGGTTTAATGAGGAGTTCTTC. This encodes CASSKLAGGFNEEFF.

This clonotype was recorded at least ten times. The chain recombines TRBV20-1 with TRBJ2-5; the D gene is possibly TRBD2 (5 bases). Germline loops: CDR1 DFQATT, CDR2 SNEGSKA (reference sequence). The CDR3 has 14 amino acids. The germline V and J ends were trimmed by 0 bases and 0 bases, with 8 bases remaining between them. The CDR3, as DNA: TGCAGTGCTAGAGATTCGGGGAACCAAGAGACCCAGTACTTC. This sequence encodes CSARDSGNQETQYF.

This clonotype was counted many times. The chain recombines TRBV4-2 with TRBJ1-6, with 8 bases aligning to TRBD1. Germline V gene sequence: CDR1 LGHNA, CDR2 YNFKEQ. The CDR3 totals 16 residues. Trimming at V came to 2 bases and at J to 10 bases, leaving 10 bases not matched to a gene. In nucleotides, the CDR3 is TGTGCCAGCAGCCAAACCCAAGGACAGGGCGGGTCACCCCTCCACTTT. Its translation is CASSQTQGQGGSPLHF.

This clonotype was picked up many times. J is TRBJ1-5 and V is TRBV4-2; a possible D gene is TRBD1 (6 bases). The CDR3 has 17 residues. Trimming stripped 0 bases from V and 1 base from J, with 13 bases between. CDR1 LGHNA and CDR2 YNFKEQ come from the germline V gene. CDR3 sequence: CASSQDPERGSNQPQHF. The CDR3 coding sequence is TGTGCCAGCAGCCAAGATCCTGAGAGGGGGAGCAATCAGCCCCAGCATTTT.

The chain couples TRBV6-1 to TRBJ2-3; maybe TRBD2 (6 bases). Trimming removed 6 bases from V and 0 bases from J, with 19 bases in between. This CDR3 region has 17 residues. In germline, CDR1 is MNHNS, CDR2 SASEGT. The CDR3 reads CASSPGLKEYSTDTQYF. The DNA for the CDR3 is TGTGCCAGCAGCCCGGGACTTAAGGAGTATAGCACAGATACGCAGTATTTT.

The chain uses TRBV19 and TRBJ2-1; 7 bases are a match to TRBD1. V dropped 3 bases and J dropped 8; count of bases not matched to a gene: 7. Germline V gene sequence: CDR1 LNHDA, CDR2 SQIVND (reference sequence). This CDR3 has 14 amino acids. In DNA form, the CDR3 reads TGTGCCAGTAGTATGGAGACAGGGCCCTATGAGCAGTTCTTC. This sequence encodes CASSMETGPYEQFF.

This clonotype showed up many times. The chain carries TRBV5-4 and TRBJ1-1; D remains ambiguous. The CDR3 contains 14 residues. The germline CDR1 and CDR2 sequences are SGHNT and YYREEE (reference sequence). Between the trimmed V and J ends, which lost 2 bases and 1 base, there was a span of 9 bases. CDR3 coding DNA: TGTGCCAGCAGCTTTGCGGTAGGGAACACTGAAGCTTTCTTT. This translates into CASSFAVGNTEAFF.

Remarks on this clonotype: This may arise from a read error, as a much more abundant clone is one base away. The V call is TRBV5-4, the J call TRBJ2-1; either TRBD1 or TRBD2 may fit D (6 bases each). The CDR3 extends over 15 amino acids. V gave up 1 base and J gave up 8 bases, with 16 bases separating them. Germline CDR1 reads SGHNT; CDR2 reads YYREEE (reference sequence). The CDR3 DNA reads as TGTGCCAGCAGCTTGAGCCGGGGGCAGGAGGATGAGCAGTTCTTC. Protein sequence: CASSLSRGQEDEQFF.

This clonotype showed up many times. The J gene is TRBJ1-1, the V gene TRBV3-1; 10 bases agree with TRBD1. V shed 7 bases, J shed 2 bases, and the junction held 4 bases outside the gene matches. Germline V gene sequence: CDR1 LGHDT, CDR2 YNNKEL (reference sequence). This CDR3 has 14 amino acids. CDR3 DNA sequence: TGTGCCAGCACCCGGACAGGGGGAAACACTGAAGCTTTCTTT. This gives the protein CASTRTGGNTEAFF.

This clonotype was picked up many times. The gene calls are TRBV27 and TRBJ1-2; D not resolved. Per the germline V gene, CDR1 is MNHEY and CDR2 is SMNVEV (reference sequence). V lost 3 bases to trimming and J lost 12 bases, with 23 bases between them. This CDR3 contains 15 residues. CDR3 coding DNA: TGTGCCAGCAGTTTTTTAGGACGGGCATTAGAGGGCCACACCTTC. Its protein is CASSFLGRALEGHTF.

In this sample, this clonotype turned up a few times. This rearrangement joins TRBV12-3 or TRBV12-4 to TRBJ2-3; no firm D call. The CDR3 has 14 amino acids. V was pared by 6 bases and J by 2 bases, with 12 bases between. CDR3 sequence: CASSAGLYTDTQYF. Written as DNA, the CDR3 is TGTGCCAGCAGCGCCGGCTTATACACAGATACGCAGTATTTT.

This clonotype was counted many times. The chain couples TRBV7-9 to TRBJ1-2, with 7 bases lining up with TRBD1. In germline, CDR1 is SEHNR, CDR2 FQNEAQ (reference sequence). The CDR3 totals 14 residues. The junction had 6 bases not matched to a gene; V was cut back by 4 bases and J by 4 bases. CDR3 coding DNA: TGTGCCAGCAGCTACGGAGGGGGCGGCTATGGCTACACCTTC. Translated, it gives CASSYGGGGYGYTF.

In its sample, this clonotype was seen many times. The chain employs TRBV27 and TRBJ1-6, with TRBD1 as a possible D gene (5 bases). Trimming shortened V by 5 bases and J by 10 bases, and 18 bases separated the two germline ends. The germline V gene encodes CDR1 MNHEY and CDR2 SMNVEV (reference sequence). The CDR3 extends over 15 amino acids. In DNA, the CDR3 is TGTGCCAGCAGTCCCCCCGACAGACAGCCATCACCCCTCCACTTT. It translates to CASSPPDRQPSPLHF.

The table lists this clonotype with many counts. The chain combines TRBV6-1 with TRBJ2-7; 10 bases are shared with TRBD2. Trimming took 6 bases from V and 0 from J; bases not matched to a gene: 11. Germline CDR1 MNHNS, CDR2 SASEGT. This CDR3 is 17 amino acids long. The CDR3 protein is CASSYSGGGRISYEQYF. CDR3 in DNA: TGTGCCAGCAGCTACAGCGGGGGGGGGCGGATCTCCTACGAGCAGTACTTC.

Remarks on this clonotype: This may come from a read error, since a much larger clone is one base off. CDR3 residues: CASSQIKGQGDNEQFF. In DNA form, the CDR3 reads TGTGCCAGCAGCCAAATAAAAGGACAGGGGGACAATGAGCAGTTCTTC. V is TRBV3-1 and J is TRBJ2-1; 10 bases agree with TRBD1. V shed 2 bases, J shed 5 bases, and the junction held 6 bases outside the gene matches. Germline CDR1 reads LGHDT; CDR2 reads YNNKEL (reference sequence). The CDR3 sequence is 16 residues long.

This clonotype was observed many times. V is TRBV7-2 and J is TRBJ2-3; D is uncertain. Looked up from germline, CDR1 is SGHTA and CDR2 is FQGNSA. The V end was cut by 3 bases, the J end by 1 base, with 14 bases between. The CDR3 consists of 16 residues. CDR3 region: CASSLWRFLGTDTQYF. CDR3 sequence (DNA): TGTGCCAGCAGCTTGTGGCGTTTTTTAGGCACAGATACGCAGTATTTT.

The chain couples TRBV29-1 to TRBJ2-5; D might be TRBD1 (5 bases). CDR3 size: 12 residues. V was shortened by 4 bases and J by 6 bases, with 12 bases between the two germline ends. The germline gives CDR1 SQVTM, CDR2 ANQGSEA. The CDR3 region has the DNA TGCAGCGTTGGTGGAGCAGGGAAGACCCAGTACTTC. Its protein product is CSVGGAGKTQYF. The whole variable domain, filled in from reference TRBV29-1 and TRBJ2-5, reads SAVISQKPSRDICQRGTSLTIQCQVDSQVTMMFWYRQQPGQSLTLIATANQGSEATYESGFVIDKFPISRPNLTFSTLTVSNMSPEDSSIYLCSVGGAGKTQYFGPGTRLLVL.

With regard to this clonotype: Just one base apart from a much larger clone, this may be a read error. The chain has TRBV5-4 and TRBJ2-5; D might be TRBD1 (6 bases). CDR3 size: 14 residues. Germline V CDR1 and CDR2: SGHNT, YYREEE (reference sequence). Trimming stripped 1 base from V and 5 bases from J, with 12 bases between. The CDR3, as DNA: TGTGCCAGCAGCTTGCGCGCAGGGGAGGAGACCCAGTACTTC. Translated: CASSLRAGEETQYF.

This clonotype was counted at least ten times. This sequence joins TRBV7-2 and TRBJ2-6; D is undetermined. Germline assignment: CDR1 SGHTA and CDR2 FQGNSA. This CDR3 has 15 amino acids. V was clipped by 7 bases and J by 3 bases, with 13 bases between them. This chain's CDR3 is CASTMVRNGANVLTF. CDR3 sequence (DNA): TGTGCCAGCACGATGGTGAGGAATGGGGCCAACGTCCTGACTTTC.

This clonotype was observed at least ten times. V usage is TRBV4-1 and J usage is TRBJ2-7, with 11 bases that match TRBD2. V gave up 0 bases and J gave up 5 bases; unmatched junction bases: 3. Germline CDR1 is MGHRA and CDR2 is YSYEKL. There are 15 residues in the CDR3. The CDR3 DNA reads as TGCGCCAGCAGCCAAGATACTAGCGGGAGAGACGAGCAGTACTTC. Translated: CASSQDTSGRDEQYF.

This clonotype was observed many times. The gene calls are TRBV6-2 or TRBV6-3 and TRBJ2-1; maybe TRBD2 (7 bases). The V gene lost 6 bases and the J gene lost 1 base, with 16 bases spanning the gap. This CDR3 has 16 residues. CDR1 is MNHEY and CDR2 is SVGEGT in the germline V gene. The CDR3 region is CASSPDGGQSYNEQFF. The CDR3 DNA is TGTGCCAGCAGCCCCGACGGGGGGCAGTCCTACAATGAGCAGTTCTTC.